These 9 T cell receptor beta chains were all obtained from the same sample, sequenced in a study of T cell responses to AZD1222 COVID-19 vaccine. The assay was immunoSEQ multiplex PCR, and TCRdb's table has in-frame clones only and misses some. Of 150,000 to 200,000 clones in the sample, about 83% were seen once. This specimen consisted of peripheral blood, obtained 28 days after the second AZD1222 dose. The receptors originated from an adult who received the AZD1222 COVID-19 vaccine.

This clone was observed a single time. This chain connects TRBV5-6 to TRBJ1-5; D remains unclear. Germline values: CDR1 SGHDT, CDR2 YYEEEE. The CDR3 spans 14 residues. V was pared by 2 bases and J by 11 bases, with 17 bases between. The DNA for the CDR3 is TGTGCCAGCAGCTTCGGTAGGTTACTGGGGACCCAGCATTTT. Its translation is CASSFGRLLGTQHF.

The chain couples TRBV18 to TRBJ2-2; TRBD1 agrees at 7 bases. The CDR3 has 15 residues. Germline V CDR1 and CDR2: KGHSH, LQKENI. J was trimmed by 6 bases and V by 3 bases; bases with no gene match: 7. CDR3 sequence: CASSPGQQAAGELFF. In DNA form, the CDR3 reads TGTGCCAGCTCACCGGGACAGCAAGCAGCCGGGGAGCTGTTTTTT. Full variable domain (rest looked up from reference TRBV18 and TRBJ2-2): NAGVMQNPRHLVRRRGQEARLRCSPMKGHSHVYWYRQLPEEGLKFMVYLQKENIIDESGMPKERFSAEFPKEGPSILRIQQVVRGDSAAYFCASSPGQQAAGELFFGEGSRLTVL.

V gene TRBV4-1 combines with J gene TRBJ1-2; D is uncertain. The V and J ends lost 2 bases and 5 bases respectively, with 18 bases between them. This CDR3 contains 16 residues. From germline, CDR1 is MGHRA and CDR2 YSYEKL. The CDR3 protein is CASSQLGLGKQYGYTF. CDR3 DNA: TGCGCCAGCAGCCAACTTGGACTCGGGAAGCAGTATGGCTACACCTTC.

This clone was detected once. The chain employs TRBV6-5 and TRBJ1-1; the match to TRBD1 covers 8 bases. The germline V gene has CDR1 MNHEY and CDR2 SVGAGI. Trimming took 6 bases from V and 1 from J; bases not matched to a gene: 7. CDR3 length equals 15 residues. The CDR3 protein is CASSTDRGRNTEAFF. Here the CDR3 DNA reads TGTGCCAGCAGCACCGACAGGGGCCGGAACACTGAAGCTTTCTTT.

DNA for the CDR3: TGCGCCAGTGGGGAGGGCTTCGCGAACACCGGGGAGCTGTTTTTT. Protein: CASGEGFANTGELFF. The J gene is TRBJ2-2, the V gene TRBV4-1, with 7 bases fitting TRBD2. The CDR3 is 15 residues long. The germline V gene has CDR1 MGHRA and CDR2 YSYEKL. Germline trimming cut 9 bases from V and 0 bases from J; bases unmatched to any gene: 7.

The chain combines TRBV30 with TRBJ2-2; the match to TRBD1 covers 8 bases. CDR3 length: 12 amino acids. Germline CDR1 GTSNPN, CDR2 SVGIG (reference sequence). The J segment lost 7 bases and the V segment lost 8 bases, leaving 6 bases of the junction unmatched. The CDR3 nucleotides read TGTGCCCTTGACAGGGGCTACGGGGAGCTGTTTTTT. This sequence encodes CALDRGYGELFF.

CDR3 DNA: TGTGCCAGCAGTTTACTGACACAGATCCACGAAGCTTTCTTT. Translated: CASSLLTQIHEAFF. V usage is TRBV27 and J usage is TRBJ1-1; no definite D call. V dropped 2 bases and J dropped 8 bases, with 15 bases sitting between them. There are 14 residues in the CDR3. CDR1 MNHEY and CDR2 SMNVEV come from the germline V gene (reference sequence).

The CDR3 region has the DNA TGTGCCAGCAGCTCCCCCAGGGCTGGAAACACCATATATTTT. This codes for CASSSPRAGNTIYF. The V call is TRBV6-5, the J call TRBJ1-3, with a weak D call TRBD1 (5 bases). The V end was cut by 6 bases, the J end by 2 bases, with 11 bases between. Per germline, CDR1 MNHEY and CDR2 SVGAGI. This CDR3 is built from 14 residues.

This clone was counted a few times. The rearrangement joins TRBV14 to TRBJ2-7; a possible D gene is TRBD2 (6 bases). V was pared by 0 bases and J by 0 bases, with 12 bases between. The CDR3 runs 16 residues. The germline gives CDR1 SGHDN, CDR2 FVKESK. In nucleotides, the CDR3 is TGTGCCAGCAGCCAAGAGGGGGGAGTAAGCTCCTACGAGCAGTACTTC. Protein product: CASSQEGGVSSYEQYF.